Each of the 18 T cell receptor beta chains below was sequenced from the same sample in a study of blood T cell repertoires in COVID-19. TCRdb keeps only in-frame clones here, not all; method: immunoSEQ multiplex PCR. The sample includes 150,000 to 190,000 clones, approximately 79% of them seen just once. Sequencing input: PBMCs or T cells enriched from blood (not recorded which). The receptors come from a man aged 45-65 years who had recovered from COVID-19.

The CDR3 bases are TGTGCCAGCAGTGAGTGGTCGACAGGTCCCTATGGCTACACCTTC. This codes for CASSEWSTGPYGYTF. The V and J genes are TRBV6-1 and TRBJ1-2, with D maybe TRBD1 (6 bases). The ends were cut back, 3 bases at V and 4 bases at J, with 15 bases in the middle. CDR3 length: 15 residues. In germline, CDR1 is MNHNS, CDR2 SASEGT.

The chain couples TRBV11-2 to TRBJ2-5; 12 bases align to TRBD2. Germline lookup yields CDR1 SGHAT and CDR2 FQNNGV. V gave up 5 bases and J gave up 2 bases; unmatched junction bases: 6. This CDR3 is 16 amino acids long. The CDR3 DNA follows: TGTGCCAGCAGCCTCCGGCTAGCGGGGGGGCAAGAGACCCAGTACTTC. This translates into CASSLRLAGGQETQYF.

This clone was observed a handful of times. The chain is built from TRBV11-1 and TRBJ2-1; TRBD1 aligns across 7 bases. The ends lost 1 base at V and 5 bases at J; junction bases unmatched: 5. This CDR3 comprises 15 residues. Germline CDR1 reads SGHAT; CDR2 reads FQDESV (reference sequence). In DNA form, the CDR3 reads TGTGCCAGCAGCTTAGTCCCACAGGGGAACAATGAGCAGTTCTTC. This encodes CASSLVPQGNNEQFF.

The chain couples TRBV5-1 to TRBJ2-5; D perhaps matches TRBD2 (6 bases). The germline CDR1 and CDR2 sequences are SGHRS and YFSETQ. The CDR3 length is 14 residues. The V gene lost 3 bases and the J gene lost 4 bases, with 13 bases spanning the gap. This CDR3 reads CASSSGTPRETQYF. The CDR3 DNA reads as TGCGCCAGCAGCTCCGGGACTCCTCGAGAGACCCAGTACTTC.

The genes are TRBV7-2 and TRBJ1-3, with TRBD1 as a possible D gene (5 bases). Per germline, CDR1 SGHTA and CDR2 FQGNSA. The CDR3 has 15 residues. V was pared by 4 bases and J by 0 bases, with 10 bases between. The CDR3 nucleotides are TGTGCCAGCAGCTGGTGGACATTCTCTGGAAACACCATATATTTT. Its protein is CASSWWTFSGNTIYF. The variable domain in full, completed from reference TRBV7-2 and TRBJ1-3, reads GAGVSQSPSNKVTEKGKDVELRCDPISGHTALYWYRQSLGQGLEFLIYFQGNSAPDKSGLPSDRFSAERTGGSVSTLTIQRTQQEDSAVYLCASSWWTFSGNTIYFGEGSWLTVV.

This clone was found once. V gene TRBV5-1 combines with J gene TRBJ1-1; 12 nucleotides agree with TRBD1. Germline loops: CDR1 SGHRS, CDR2 YFSETQ. V trimming: 4 bases; J trimming: 0 bases; junction bases outside the gene matches: 4. CDR3 length: 16 amino acids. As DNA, the CDR3 is TGCGCCAGCAGCGTCGGGACAGGGGGCCTGAACACTGAAGCTTTCTTT. Residues: CASSVGTGGLNTEAFF.

This sequence joins TRBV27 and TRBJ1-5, with a possible D match to TRBD1 (5 bases). This CDR3 region has 15 residues. Germline V gene data show CDR1 as MNHEY and CDR2 as SMNVEV (reference sequence). Trimming cost V 2 bases and J 2 bases, with 10 bases left between them. The CDR3 region is CASSLGGIGNQPQHF. The CDR3 DNA reads TGTGCCAGCAGTTTAGGGGGGATTGGCAATCAGCCCCAGCATTTT.

This clone was counted between two and nine times. This chain links TRBV10-1 with TRBJ2-5, with a possible D match to TRBD2 (5 bases). The CDR3 spans 16 residues. In germline, CDR1 is WNHNN, CDR2 SYGVQD (reference sequence). The V end was cut by 3 bases, the J end by 0 bases, with 14 bases between. DNA of the CDR3: TGCGCCAGCAGTGACGCGGGCCGAGATAACCAAGAGACCCAGTACTTC. Translation: CASSDAGRDNQETQYF.

This chain joins TRBV28 and TRBJ1-2; 10 nucleotides agree with TRBD1. This CDR3 is 16 amino acids long. From germline, CDR1 is MDHEN and CDR2 SYDVKM. V shed 1 base and J 6 bases; nucleotides not matched to a gene: 8. CDR3 residues: CASSLSQWTGGNGYTF. In DNA form, the CDR3 reads TGTGCCAGCAGTTTATCCCAATGGACAGGGGGGAATGGCTACACCTTC.

The chain combines TRBV5-1 with TRBJ2-7, with TRBD1 identical over 11 bases. The germline V gene has CDR1 SGHRS and CDR2 YFSETQ. The CDR3 totals 16 residues. Germline trimming cut 1 base from V and 3 bases from J; bases unmatched to any gene: 6. As DNA, the CDR3 is TGCGCCAGCAGCTTGACCTTGGGGACAGGGGGCTACGAGCAGTACTTC. Translated, it gives CASSLTLGTGGYEQYF.

The chain employs TRBV7-2 and TRBJ1-1, with 10 bases identical to TRBD1. Germline V gene lookup returns CDR1 SGHTA and CDR2 FQGNSA. The ends lost 4 bases at V and 6 bases at J; junction bases unmatched: 8. This CDR3 comprises 15 residues. CDR3 in DNA: TGTGCCAGCAGCTACTCCGGGACAGGGGATCCTGAAGCTTTCTTT. It specifies CASSYSGTGDPEAFF.

This sequence joins TRBV9 and TRBJ2-2; TRBD1 matches 8 bases. The CDR3 contains 16 residues. The trim removed 4 bases at V and 1 base at J, leaving 6 bases unmatched. Germline CDR1 SGDLS, CDR2 YYNGEE. In nucleotides, the CDR3 is TGTGCCAGCAGCCTCGGACAGGGAGGGAACACCGGGGAGCTGTTTTTT. Protein sequence: CASSLGQGGNTGELFF.

The chain employs TRBV18 and TRBJ2-7, with 9 bases identical to TRBD1. The junction had 9 bases not matched to a gene; V was cut back by 2 bases and J by 7 bases. Per the germline V gene, CDR1 is KGHSH and CDR2 is LQKENI. The CDR3 has 15 amino acids. In nucleotides, the CDR3 is TGTGCCAGCTCACCAACCGGGACAGGGTCTTTGGAGCAGTACTTC. Amino acid sequence: CASSPTGTGSLEQYF.

The chain joins TRBV5-1 to TRBJ2-7, with TRBD1 matching over 9 bases. The length of the CDR3 is 16 residues. After removal of 2 bases from V and 8 bases from J, the junction contained 14 bases not matched to a gene. From germline, CDR1 is SGHRS and CDR2 YFSETQ. CDR3 bases: TGCGCCAGCAGCTTTAACCGACACCGGGACAGGGCCCAGCAGTACTTC. Protein sequence: CASSFNRHRDRAQQYF. Looking up the rest from reference TRBV5-1 and TRBJ2-7 gives the full variable domain: KAGVTQTPRYLIKTRGQQVTLSCSPISGHRSVSWYQQTPGQGLQFLFEYFSETQRNKGNFPGRFSGRQFSNSRSEMNVSTLELGDSALYLCASSFNRHRDRAQQYFGPGTRLTVT.

The V call is TRBV11-2, the J call TRBJ1-4, with D perhaps TRBD1 (5 bases). Germline-derived CDR1 and CDR2 are SGHAT and FQNNGV. Between the trimmed V and J ends, which lost 2 bases and 7 bases, there was a span of 17 bases. The length of the CDR3 is 16 residues. The CDR3 region is CASSLWPGGGAEKLFF. In DNA, the CDR3 is TGTGCCAGCAGCTTATGGCCCGGGGGAGGTGCTGAAAAACTGTTTTTT.

The V gene is TRBV29-1, the J gene TRBJ1-2; no clear D. CDR1 is SQVTM, CDR2 ANQGSEA, per germline. The CDR3 is 14 amino acids. V dropped 0 bases and J dropped 2 bases, with 10 bases sitting between them. CDR3 sequence reads: CSVEDQNPNYGYTF. CDR3 in DNA: TGCAGCGTTGAAGATCAGAACCCAAACTATGGCTACACCTTC.

V and J are TRBV24-1 and TRBJ2-1, with 7 bases that match TRBD1. The germline gives CDR1 KGHDR, CDR2 SFDVKD. This CDR3 is 16 amino acids long. V trimming: 3 bases; J trimming: 1 base; junction bases outside the gene matches: 5. CDR3 bases: TGTGCCACCAGTGATGCGACAGGGAGATCCTACAATGAGCAGTTCTTC. This translates into CATSDATGRSYNEQFF.

The V gene is TRBV5-3, the J gene TRBJ2-7; 10 nucleotides match TRBD2. TRBV5-3 falls under the ORF class, with uncertain function. This CDR3 spans 17 amino acids. With 4 bases clipped from V and 1 base from J, the junction kept 11 bases outside the gene matches. The chain's CDR3 is CARSPSVVAGGSYEQYF. CDR3 bases: TGTGCCAGAAGCCCGTCGGTTGTAGCGGGGGGATCCTACGAGCAGTACTTC.